This T cell receptor beta chain appears in the sequencing data of a study of response to subunit inactivated influenza vaccine. Study-level points and caveats: T cells newly recruited by each seasonal influenza vaccination are few, the authors suggested.

TCRdb re-called the RT-PCR reads through MiXCR, storing one row per CDR3 protein. Of approximately 500,000 distinct CDR3 sequences listed, around 15% are singletons. This clonotype was counted a few times. What it binds is not known. The sample here was PBMCs from blood, taken approximately 12 days after vaccination. The receptor was isolated from a man in his forties or fifties who received an inactivated influenza vaccine.

CDR3 residues: CATSPGTKAYEQYF. The CDR3 bases are TGTGCCACCAGCCCAGGGACAAAAGCCTACGAGCAGTACTTC. The rearrangement joins TRBV15 to TRBJ2-7; D may be TRBD1 (6 bases). Germline V CDR1 and CDR2: LNHNV, YYDKDF (reference sequence). With 5 bases removed from V and 2 bases from J, the gap between germline ends came to 13 bases. The CDR3 extends over 14 amino acids.